The entry below gives a single T cell receptor (beta chain) sequence along with its context. Its antigen remains unidentified. Assay: immunoSEQ multiplex PCR; the TCRdb copy retains only in-frame clones and omits some. The sample gives approximately 140,000 clones, around nine tenths of which show up once; approximately 7.5% is in the top ten. The data were obtained in a study of cytomegalovirus exposure and HLA in healthy donors. On the study more broadly: The 120 validation repertoires were produced on the same platform as the approximately 620 repertoires of the first cohort. This was reported in a later analysis. Study outcomes and limitations: In the 130 or so validation repertoires, approximately 94% of cluster scores exceeded 0, per a later analysis.

V lost 1 base to trimming and J lost 8 bases, with 15 bases between them. Germline values: CDR1 KGHSH, CDR2 LQKENI. CDR3 size: 15 residues. Material for sequencing was PBMCs. This clonotype was sampled from a woman in her late teens or twenties in good health and CMV-seropositive. The chain links TRBV18 to TRBJ1-5; a weak D match, TRBD1 (6 bases). For the CDR3, the DNA is TGTGCCAGCTCACCACGGACCTCCAGGGGCGAGCCCCAGCATTTT. It translates to CASSPRTSRGEPQHF.